This paragraph covers one TCR beta chain sequence. Its cognate antigen is unknown. Germline V CDR1 and CDR2: SGHAT, FQNNGV. V gave up 6 bases and J gave up 8 bases, with 10 bases separating them. The CDR3 spans 12 residues. Every isolated RNA sample was fully reverse transcribed, so sequencing captured expressed TCRB transcripts. Regulatory, naive and central memory T cell samples averaged roughly 3.8 million reads. Sequencing used immunoSEQ multiplex PCR; TCRdb keeps in-frame clones, though not all of them. This sample has 150,000 to 180,000 clones, with approximately 12% found just once. The authors took one heparinised blood draw, averaging approximately 120 mL, from each donor. Sorting gave populations that all exceeded 98% purity. The data originate from a study of beta chain features in type 1 diabetes. Overall study results and limits: Patients with Type 1 diabetes showed moderately but significantly shorter TCRB CDR3s in all four CD4+ subsets.

The chain joins TRBV11-2 to TRBJ1-4; D is unclear. Sequencing used central memory CD4+ T cells from blood. The source of this sequence is a man aged 18 to 29 in good health. CDR3 bases: TGTGCCAGCAGGGAGCGGGAGGAAAAACTGTTTTTT. Its protein product is CASREREEKLFF. The entire variable domain, with the rest obtained from reference TRBV11-2 and TRBJ1-4, is as follows: EAGVAQSPRYKIIEKRQSVAFWCNPISGHATLYWYQQILGQGPKLLIQFQNNGVVDDSQLPKDRFSAERLKGVDSTLKIQPAKLEDSAVYLCASREREEKLFFGSGTQLSVL.